This T cell receptor (beta chain) was captured by sequencing in a study of shared clonotypes between healthy human individuals. Trimming at V came to 2 bases and at J to 0 bases, leaving 9 bases not matched to a gene. CDR1 is SGHDT and CDR2 is YYEEEE in the germline V gene. The length of the CDR3 is 17 residues. Naive CD8 cells comprised CD45RO-negative, CCR7-positively selected cells, excluding terminally differentiated effector memory CD45RA+ cells. Method: immunoSEQ multiplex PCR; TCRdb's copy keeps in-frame clones and lacks some. The table records about 590,000 clones, around 95% of them present only once.

Sequenced sample: naive CD8+ T cells sorted from blood. The chain combines TRBV5-6 with TRBJ1-1; 8 nucleotides match TRBD1. The receptor comes from a woman under 40 in good health. This CDR3 is CASSLGQGGVVNTEAFF. CDR3 bases: TGTGCCAGCAGCTTAGGACAGGGCGGGGTGGTGAACACTGAAGCTTTCTTT.